This TCR beta chain appears in the sequencing data of a study of T cell responses to AZD1222 COVID-19 vaccine. Overall study results and limits: Every sample of the repertoires postdated the peak T cell response. Baseline serostatus was positive in only six AZD1222 recipients. The donors showed a predominance of white British ancestry and of females, with possible underestimation of clonal diversity.

Comment on this clone: Its antigen is not known.

Generated by immunoSEQ multiplex PCR, the TCRdb table keeps only in-frame clones and is missing some. The sample has just over 90,000 clones; roughly nine tenths are singletons. Trimming took off 3 bases at V and 6 bases at J, with 9 bases between the two ends. There are 12 residues in the CDR3. In germline, CDR1 is GTSNPN, CDR2 SVGIG (reference sequence). Pooling was applied to second doses at about 4 or about 12 weeks. Material: peripheral blood, obtained 28 days after the second AZD1222 dose. V usage is TRBV30 and J usage is TRBJ1-5; D uncertain. This clonotype was obtained from an adult who received the AZD1222 COVID-19 vaccine. CDR3 sequence: CAWRIGGQPQHF. The CDR3 DNA sequence: TGTGCCTGGAGGATCGGCGGTCAGCCCCAGCATTTT.